The rows below give T cell receptor beta chains drawn from one sample of a study of blood T cells in healthy people across ages. TCRdb used MiXCR to reprocess the 5' RACE reads, holding one entry per CDR3 protein. Of about 1,500,000 distinct CDR3 sequences in the sample, approximately 40% were seen once. The sequencing sample was made of blood. The receptors come from a woman in her late teens or twenties in good health. Both conserved end residues are part of each CDR3. D genes are given only for firm matches. Clone size, where shown, is once, few, many, or a class for clones that have expanded.

v_gene	d_gene	abundance	j_gene	CDR3aa	CDR3nt
TRBV5-1	TRBD2	NA	TRBJ2-7	CASSLRSIGLAGTYEQYF	TGCGCCAGCAGCTTGAGGTCAATAGGGCTAGCGGGAACCTACGAGCAGTACTTC
TRBV29-1	TRBD2	NA	TRBJ2-3	CSPLGPGGITDTQYF	TGCAGCCCATTGGGTCCGGGGGGGATCACAGATACGCAGTATTTT
TRBV20-1	TRBD1	few	TRBJ1-2	CSARLQGGNGYTF	TGCAGTGCTAGATTACAGGGGGGGAATGGCTACACCTTC
TRBV20-1	NA	few	TRBJ1-5	CSARDEIGESGQPQHF	TGCAGTGCTAGAGATGAGATAGGGGAGTCGGGTCAGCCCCAGCATTTT
TRBV5-1	NA	few	TRBJ2-7	CASSLTPGTRGEQYF	TGCGCCAGCAGCTTGACCCCAGGGACTCGAGGCGAGCAGTACTTC
TRBV20-1	NA	few	TRBJ2-7	CSAAPSDPAASSYEQYF	TGCAGTGCTGCCCCGTCCGATCCAGCGGCAAGCTCCTACGAGCAGTACTTC
TRBV20-1	TRBD1	NA	TRBJ1-2	CSARGDSLGYTF	TGCAGTGCTAGAGGGGACAGTCTTGGCTACACCTTC
TRBV7-2	TRBD2	NA	TRBJ2-3	CASSLRGRVNTDTQYF	TGTGCCAGCAGCTTACGCGGGAGGGTAAACACAGATACGCAGTATTTT
TRBV7-3	TRBD1	NA	TRBJ2-1	CASSMDGTGGSYNEQFF	TGTGCCAGCAGCATGGATGGGACAGGAGGCTCCTACAATGAGCAGTTCTTC
TRBV20-1	NA	NA	TRBJ2-3	CSARDGVAVYTDTQYF	TGCAGTGCTAGAGATGGGGTAGCAGTGTACACAGATACGCAGTATTTT
TRBV2	TRBD2	NA	TRBJ2-1	CASSGLTSGRYNEQFF	TGTGCCAGCAGTGGATTGACTAGCGGGAGATACAATGAGCAGTTCTTC
TRBV24-1	NA	few	TRBJ1-6	CATSDTADNSPLHF	TGTGCCACCAGTGATACGGCAGACAATTCACCCCTCCACTTT